These T cell receptor beta chains were read from a single sample in a study of cytomegalovirus exposure and HLA in healthy donors. Only in-frame clones appear in the TCRdb table, and some are missing; sequencing was by immunoSEQ multiplex PCR. The table lists 95,000 to 150,000 clones, over 70% of them singletons. The sample consisted of PBMCs. The receptors stem from a female donor in good health and CMV-seronegative. Both conserved end residues are trimmed from each CDR3. Clone size is not always given. Where it is, it says once, few, many or a class for expanded clones.

TRBV25-1	13	-	TRBJ2-1	ASSEAGTGKYEQF
TRBV28	13	few	TRBJ2-7	ASSFVTSGSYEQY
TRBV30	12	few	TRBJ2-3	AWGTGGDSDTQY
TRBV29-1	13	few	TRBJ2-7	SVEGAGGSSYEQY
TRBV7-9	13	few	TRBJ2-2	ASSLSGGRTGELF
TRBV7-9	12	-	TRBJ2-7	ASSSTPEAYEQY
TRBV7-8	14	few	TRBJ2-7	ASSRGVLAGSYEQY
TRBV27	13	-	TRBJ2-7	ASTPRGGSLGEQY
TRBV18	13	-	TRBJ1-3	ASSPEGAKGNTIY
TRBV12-5	12	-	TRBJ2-3	ASVASDSTDTQY
TRBV28	10	-	TRBJ2-1	ASTRGVREQF
TRBV7-2	16	-	TRBJ2-1	ASSLGLPAAPRSNEQF
TRBV2	11	-	TRBJ2-2	ASREVGTGELF
TRBV30	14	few	TRBJ2-3	AWTDALGGEADTQY
TRBV11-2	12	-	TRBJ2-7	ASSPWGLANKQY
TRBV2	11	-	TRBJ2-7	ATEAQNTYEQY
TRBV19	13	-	TRBJ1-1	ASSIEAGMNTEAF
TRBV28	14	-	TRBJ1-2	ASERGLGVSLPGYT
TRBV25-1	15	-	TRBJ2-3	ASSERQTSPSTDTQY
TRBV5-5	14	-	TRBJ1-4	ASSQRQGRTNEKLF
TRBV19	14	-	TRBJ2-2	ASSIGFRVYTGELF
TRBV6-5	11	-	TRBJ1-2	ASSPRDTRGYT
TRBV15	13	-	TRBJ1-1	ATGGGWGRKAEAF
TRBV7-3	13	-	TRBJ1-3	ASSFRTGSGNTIY
TRBV7-8	11	-	TRBJ2-7	ASSFGHTYEQY
TRBV19	12	-	TRBJ2-2	ASWTGRNTGELF
TRBV19	10	-	TRBJ1-2	ASSIGQGGYT
TRBV19	13	-	TRBJ1-1	ASKRTGASNTEAF
TRBV7-9	12	once	TRBJ2-3	ASSPGQGRDTQY
TRBV6-5	13	-	TRBJ1-2	ASSYGQGVAGGYT
TRBV7-2	12	-	TRBJ2-7	ASSLSGVGYEQY
TRBV2	14	-	TRBJ1-2	ASNYRGLYGLDGYT
TRBV5-6	10	-	TRBJ1-1	ASSLVSTEAF
TRBV18	11	-	TRBJ2-7	ASSLLDRDEQY
TRBV7-2	10	-	TRBJ2-1	ASSQTRSHGF
TRBV5-6	10	-	TRBJ2-5	ASSAARETQY
TRBV6-6	14	once	TRBJ1-5	ASKEREEVDNQPQH
TRBV5-1	13	-	TRBJ1-6	ASSSGYQGNSPLH
TRBV9	14	-	TRBJ2-7	ASSVTGTGGMYEQY
TRBV9	13	-	TRBJ2-7	ASSVAAGVFYEQY
TRBV6-1	17	-	TRBJ2-1	ASSEVPFTDYWGPNEQF
TRBV27	18	-	TRBJ2-2	ASSLIPGLAGYLNTGELF
TRBV9	14	-	TRBJ2-1	ASSPLGRGVYNEQF